This passage covers 20 T cell receptor beta chains from one sample sequenced in a study of control samples from healthy donors and cancer patients. The data were produced by immunoSEQ multiplex PCR, yet TCRdb's version contains in-frame clones alone and is incomplete. The sample includes 80,000 or so clones, 90% to 95% of them seen just once. Input material: blood. The receptors were sampled from a woman aged 40-49 years in good health.

This clone was seen just once. The V call is TRBV4-1, the J call TRBJ1-2; a possible D gene is TRBD1 (5 bases). The CDR3 is 17 residues long. The V gene lost 3 bases and the J gene lost 5 bases, with 22 bases spanning the gap. Germline V gives CDR1 MGHRA, CDR2 YSYEKL. The CDR3 DNA sequence: TGCGCCAGCAGCCACCCCGAAGGGACCCTACTGTTATATGGCTACACCTTC. Translating gives CASSHPEGTLLLYGYTF.

The J gene is TRBJ2-3, the V gene TRBV24-1; D remains unclear. In germline, CDR1 is KGHDR, CDR2 SFDVKD. The CDR3 has 12 amino acids. V was cut by 4 bases and J by 2 bases, with 3 bases left in between. CDR3 amino acids: CATSDYTDTQYF. The CDR3 DNA follows: TGTGCCACCAGTGACTACACAGATACGCAGTATTTT.

This clone was seen just once. The chain uses TRBV4-1 and TRBJ2-1; 11 nucleotides agree with TRBD2. The germline CDR1 and CDR2 sequences are MGHRA and YSYEKL. J was trimmed by 6 bases and V by 0 bases; bases with no gene match: 7. CDR3 length equals 17 residues. In nucleotides, the CDR3 is TGCGCCAGCAGCCAAGATCGAACTAGCGGGGGCTTCAATGAGCAGTTCTTC. This sequence encodes CASSQDRTSGGFNEQFF.

This chain uses TRBV2 with TRBJ1-1, with TRBD1 identical over 7 bases. CDR1 SNHLY and CDR2 FYNNEI come from the germline V gene. J gave up 3 bases and V 8 bases, and 9 bases lay outside the gene matches. The CDR3 sequence is 14 residues long. The CDR3 loop reads CASGQGGWDTEAFF. The CDR3 DNA follows: TGTGCCAGCGGGCAGGGGGGTTGGGACACTGAAGCTTTCTTT.

The chain joins TRBV24-1 to TRBJ2-1, with TRBD1 as a possible D gene (6 bases). Germline V gene lookup returns CDR1 KGHDR and CDR2 SFDVKD. Trimming took 9 bases from V and 10 from J, leaving 12 bases between them. CDR3 length: 11 amino acids. CDR3: CATAAGTEQFF. The CDR3 bases are TGTGCCACCGCAGCCGGGACAGAGCAGTTCTTC.

The chain uses TRBV2 and TRBJ1-1; D remains ambiguous. Germline V gene data show CDR1 as SNHLY and CDR2 as FYNNEI. This CDR3 is 13 amino acids long. Between the trimmed V and J ends, which lost 8 bases and 5 bases, there was a span of 15 bases. Here the CDR3 reads CASFGDLGTEAFF. The CDR3 bases are TGTGCCAGCTTTGGAGACCTAGGGACTGAAGCTTTCTTT.

The gene calls are TRBV6-5 and TRBJ2-2, with D unclear. CDR1 and CDR2 from the germline V gene are MNHEY and SVGAGI. Trimming took off 6 bases at V and 7 bases at J, with 18 bases between the two ends. The CDR3 length is 15 residues. The chain's CDR3 is CASSPTPPGYGELFF. The CDR3 DNA reads TGTGCCAGCAGCCCGACCCCACCAGGATACGGGGAGCTGTTTTTT.

This clone appeared a single time. The J gene is TRBJ1-6, the V gene TRBV4-2; D gene uncertain. V was trimmed by 8 bases and J by 0 bases, leaving 8 bases between them. CDR3 length equals 14 residues. Looked up from germline, CDR1 is LGHNA and CDR2 is YNFKEQ. CDR3 DNA sequence: TGTGCCAGCGGCGAGGGCTCCTATAATTCACCCCTCCACTTT. This encodes CASGEGSYNSPLHF.

The chain carries TRBV5-6 and TRBJ1-6, with no clear D. The CDR3 loop spans 14 amino acids. In germline, CDR1 is SGHDT, CDR2 YYEEEE. V was shortened by 2 bases and J by 8 bases, with 11 bases between the two germline ends. CDR3 loop: CASSFRVLDSPLHF. As DNA, the CDR3 is TGTGCCAGCAGCTTTAGGGTCCTTGATTCACCCCTCCACTTT. Variable domain in full (rest from reference TRBV5-6 and TRBJ1-6): DAGVTQSPTHLIKTRGQQVTLRCSPKSGHDTVSWYQQALGQGPQFIFQYYEEEERQRGNFPDRFSGHQFPNYSSELNVNALLLGDSALYLCASSFRVLDSPLHFGNGTRLTVT.

This clone has just one count. This rearrangement joins TRBV18 to TRBJ2-7; no reliable D call. Germline V lookup: CDR1 KGHSH, CDR2 LQKENI. Between the trimmed V and J ends, which lost 0 bases and 6 bases, there was a span of 9 bases. The CDR3 covers 13 residues. CDR3 coding DNA: TGTGCCAGCTCACCACCGGGCCGTCTCGAGCAGTACTTC. It translates to CASSPPGRLEQYF. The whole variable domain, remainder taken from reference TRBV18 and TRBJ2-7, is NAGVMQNPRHLVRRRGQEARLRCSPMKGHSHVYWYRQLPEEGLKFMVYLQKENIIDESGMPKERFSAEFPKEGPSILRIQQVVRGDSAAYFCASSPPGRLEQYFGPGTRLTVT.

This rearrangement joins TRBV24-1 to TRBJ2-3; the match to TRBD2 covers 12 bases. The CDR3 spans 18 residues. J gave up 3 bases and V 3 bases, and 9 bases lay outside the gene matches. Germline CDR1 is KGHDR and CDR2 is SFDVKD. Written as DNA, the CDR3 is TGTGCCACCAGTGATCCCCGACTAGCGGGGGTCCTAACAGATACGCAGTATTTT. This codes for CATSDPRLAGVLTDTQYF.

The chain links TRBV10-3 to TRBJ2-7; D is perhaps TRBD2 (5 bases). The CDR3 runs 14 residues. Germline CDR1 is ENHRY and CDR2 is SYGVKD. V was trimmed by 0 bases and J by 0 bases, leaving 6 bases between them. The CDR3 loop reads CAISESGSSYEQYF. In DNA, the CDR3 is TGTGCCATCAGTGAGTCGGGGAGCTCCTACGAGCAGTACTTC.

The CDR3 sequence: CASSAARGTEAFF. The DNA of the CDR3 is TGTGCCAGCAGCGCCGCCAGGGGCACTGAAGCTTTCTTT. The chain uses TRBV7-8 and TRBJ1-1; D is possibly TRBD1 (6 bases). The CDR3 runs 13 residues. Trimming took 5 bases from V and 4 from J, leaving 11 bases between them. The germline V gene has CDR1 SGHVS and CDR2 FQNEAQ.

Concerning this clone itself: Other DNA sequences in this sample translate to the same CDR3. V usage is TRBV2 and J usage is TRBJ1-3; no clear D. This CDR3 is 15 amino acids long. The germline V gene has CDR1 SNHLY and CDR2 FYNNEI. V was clipped by 6 bases and J by 0 bases, with 12 bases between them. This CDR3 reads CASSEPLLSGNTIYF. In nucleotides, the CDR3 is TGTGCCAGCAGCGAACCCTTGCTCTCTGGAAACACCATATATTTT.

CDR3 amino acids: CASSWPGQLLTGELFF. DNA for the CDR3: TGTGCCAGCAGCTGGCCGGGACAGCTCCTCACCGGGGAGCTGTTTTTT. The rearrangement links TRBV7-9 to TRBJ2-2; 7 bases match TRBD1. The junction had 9 bases not matched to a gene; V was cut back by 4 bases and J by 4 bases. The CDR3 is made up of 16 amino acids. Germline lookup yields CDR1 SEHNR and CDR2 FQNEAQ (reference sequence). Full variable domain (missing parts from reference TRBV7-9 and TRBJ2-2): DTGVSQNPRHKITKRGQNVTFRCDPISEHNRLYWYRQTLGQGPEFLTYFQNEAQLEKSRLLSDRFSAERPKGSFSTLEIQRTEQGDSAMYLCASSWPGQLLTGELFFGEGSRLTVL.

The rearrangement joins TRBV5-1 to TRBJ2-1, with 10 bases identical to TRBD1. Germline V gene data show CDR1 as SGHRS and CDR2 as YFSETQ. The CDR3 covers 16 residues. V trimming: 4 bases; J trimming: 6 bases; junction bases outside the gene matches: 10. The CDR3 protein is CASSQSRDRGFNEQFF. The CDR3 DNA reads TGCGCCAGCAGCCAGAGCCGGGACAGGGGTTTCAATGAGCAGTTCTTC.

In its sample, this clone was seen once. This chain links TRBV6-5 with TRBJ2-5, with 8 bases matching TRBD1. This CDR3 is built from 14 residues. Germline V gene lookup returns CDR1 MNHEY and CDR2 SVGAGI. J lost 2 bases, V lost 5 bases, and 4 bases had no gene match. The CDR3 nucleotides are TGTGCCAGCAGTACTGGGACAGGACAAGAGACCCAGTACTTC. Translation: CASSTGTGQETQYF.

The chain joins TRBV2 to TRBJ2-4, with 14 bases identical to TRBD2. CDR3 size: 18 residues. The V gene's germline CDR1 is SNHLY and CDR2 FYNNEI. Unmatched junction bases numbered 7, after V lost 3 bases and J lost 3 bases. The CDR3 protein is CASSDLGLAGDNKNIQYF. As DNA, the CDR3 is TGTGCCAGCAGTGATTTGGGACTAGCGGGAGACAACAAAAACATTCAGTACTTC.

The chain combines TRBV5-1 with TRBJ1-2; D gene unclear. Germline V lookup: CDR1 SGHRS, CDR2 YFSETQ. The CDR3 consists of 16 residues. Trimming took off 0 bases at V and 7 bases at J, with 19 bases between the two ends. The CDR3 is CASSLAVGRKSSGYTF. In nucleotides, the CDR3 is TGCGCCAGCAGCTTGGCCGTCGGGAGGAAGAGTTCTGGCTACACCTTC.

The chain combines TRBV2 with TRBJ1-4, with 8 bases that match TRBD1. The CDR3 has 17 amino acids. Trimming at V came to 3 bases and at J to 3 bases, leaving 9 bases not matched to a gene. Germline V gene sequence: CDR1 SNHLY, CDR2 FYNNEI. The CDR3: CASSDRTGWRSNEKLFF. The DNA of the CDR3 is TGTGCCAGCAGTGACCGGACAGGGTGGAGATCTAATGAAAAACTGTTTTTT.